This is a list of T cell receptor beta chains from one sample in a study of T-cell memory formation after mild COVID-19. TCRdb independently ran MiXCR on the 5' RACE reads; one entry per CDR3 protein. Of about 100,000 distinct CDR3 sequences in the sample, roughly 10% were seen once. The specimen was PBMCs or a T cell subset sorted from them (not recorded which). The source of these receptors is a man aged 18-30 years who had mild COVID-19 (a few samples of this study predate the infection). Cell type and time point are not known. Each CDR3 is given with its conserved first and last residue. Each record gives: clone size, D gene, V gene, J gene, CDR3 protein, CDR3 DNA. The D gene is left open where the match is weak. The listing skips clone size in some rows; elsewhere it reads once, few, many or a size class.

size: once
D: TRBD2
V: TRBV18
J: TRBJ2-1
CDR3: CASSQVTSGSNEQFF
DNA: TGTGCCAGCTCACAAGTGACTAGCGGGAGCAATGAGCAGTTCTTC

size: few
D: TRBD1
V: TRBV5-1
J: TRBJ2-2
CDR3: CASSPWTGSTGELFF
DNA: TGCGCCAGCAGCCCATGGACAGGTAGCACCGGGGAGCTGTTTTTT

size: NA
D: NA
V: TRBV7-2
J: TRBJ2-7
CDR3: CASSSMYEQYF
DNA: TGTGCCAGCAGCTCCATGTACGAGCAGTACTTC

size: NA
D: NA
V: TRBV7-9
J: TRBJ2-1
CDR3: CASSLGLGWAQFF
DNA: TGTGCCAGCAGCTTAGGACTGGGTTGGGCGCAGTTCTTC

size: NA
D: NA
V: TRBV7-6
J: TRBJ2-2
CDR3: CASSLAWVANTGELFF
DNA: TGTGCCAGCAGCTTAGCATGGGTGGCGAACACCGGGGAGCTGTTTTTT

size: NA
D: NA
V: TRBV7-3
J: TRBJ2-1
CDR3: CASSPGPSSYNEQFF
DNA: TGTGCCAGCTCACCAGGGCCGAGCTCCTACAATGAGCAGTTCTTC

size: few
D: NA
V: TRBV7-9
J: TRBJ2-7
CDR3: CASSLGIEQYF
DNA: TGTGCCAGCAGCTTAGGTATTGAGCAGTACTTC

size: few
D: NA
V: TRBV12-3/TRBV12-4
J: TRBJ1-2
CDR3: CASSWEHYGYTF
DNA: TGTGCCAGCAGTTGGGAGCACTATGGCTACACCTTC

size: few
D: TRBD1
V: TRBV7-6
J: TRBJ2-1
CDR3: CASLHGQGAREQFF
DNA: TGTGCCTCCCTACACGGACAGGGGGCCCGTGAGCAGTTCTTC

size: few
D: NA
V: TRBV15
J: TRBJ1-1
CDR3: CATSRDRGSEAFF
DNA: TGTGCCACCAGCAGAGATAGAGGAAGTGAAGCTTTCTTT

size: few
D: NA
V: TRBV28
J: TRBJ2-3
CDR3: CASSFLWGGEDTQYF
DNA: TGTGCCAGCAGTTTTCTGTGGGGAGGAGAAGATACGCAGTATTTT

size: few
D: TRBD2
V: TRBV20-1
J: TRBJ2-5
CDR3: CSAEMTSGETQYF
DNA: TGCAGTGCTGAGATGACTAGCGGGGAGACCCAGTACTTC

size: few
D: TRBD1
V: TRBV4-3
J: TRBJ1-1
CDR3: CASSAQGADEAFF
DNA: TGCGCCAGCAGCGCCCAGGGGGCTGATGAAGCTTTCTTT

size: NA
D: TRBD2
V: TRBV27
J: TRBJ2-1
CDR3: CASSSIGGAGNEQFF
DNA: TGTGCCAGCAGTTCGATCGGGGGGGCTGGAAATGAGCAGTTCTTC

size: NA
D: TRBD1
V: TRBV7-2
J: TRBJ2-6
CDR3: CASSEDRGPISGANVLTF
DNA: TGTGCCAGCAGCGAGGACAGGGGGCCCATCTCTGGGGCCAACGTCCTGACTTTC

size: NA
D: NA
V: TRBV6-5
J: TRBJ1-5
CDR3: CASSYSTGQPQHF
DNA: TGTGCCAGCAGTTACTCGACTGGCCAGCCCCAGCATTTT

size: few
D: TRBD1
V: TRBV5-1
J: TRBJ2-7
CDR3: CASRTGGSSYYEQYF
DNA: TGCGCCAGCAGGACAGGGGGGAGTAGCTACTACGAGCAGTACTTC

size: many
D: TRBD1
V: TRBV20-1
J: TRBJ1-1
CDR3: CSARDGETGDTEAFF
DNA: TGCAGTGCTAGAGATGGGGAAACAGGGGACACTGAAGCTTTCTTT

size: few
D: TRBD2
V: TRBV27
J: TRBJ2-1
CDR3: CASSPGTSGFYNEQFF
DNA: TGTGCCAGCAGTCCCGGGACTAGCGGGTTTTACAATGAGCAGTTCTTC

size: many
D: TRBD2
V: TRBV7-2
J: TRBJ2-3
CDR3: CASSRSGGADTQYF
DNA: TGTGCCAGCAGCAGGAGCGGGGGGGCAGATACGCAGTATTTT

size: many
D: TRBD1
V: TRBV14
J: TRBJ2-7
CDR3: CASSSRDRGNEQYF
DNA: TGTGCCAGCAGCTCCCGGGACAGGGGGAACGAGCAGTACTTC

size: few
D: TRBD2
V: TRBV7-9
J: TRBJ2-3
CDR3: CASRSPSGGGYDTQYF
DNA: TGTGCCAGCAGGAGCCCAAGCGGGGGGGGATACGATACGCAGTATTTT

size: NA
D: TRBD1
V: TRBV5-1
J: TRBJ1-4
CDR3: CASSPGTGTEKLFF
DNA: TGCGCCAGCAGCCCCGGGACAGGGACTGAAAAACTGTTTTTT

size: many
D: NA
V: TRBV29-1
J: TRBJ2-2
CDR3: CSVMENTGELFF
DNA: TGCAGCGTTATGGAAAACACCGGGGAGCTGTTTTTT

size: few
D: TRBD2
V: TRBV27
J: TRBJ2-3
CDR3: CASSSPGLAGTDTQYF
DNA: TGTGCCAGCAGTTCCCCCGGACTAGCCGGTACAGATACGCAGTATTTT

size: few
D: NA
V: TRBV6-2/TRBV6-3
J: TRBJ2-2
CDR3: CASTTGRELFF
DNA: TGTGCCAGCACCACCGGCAGGGAGCTGTTTTTT

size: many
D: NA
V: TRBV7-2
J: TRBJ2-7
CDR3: CASSLGVTATYEQYF
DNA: TGTGCCAGCAGCTTGGGGGTGACAGCAACCTACGAGCAGTACTTC

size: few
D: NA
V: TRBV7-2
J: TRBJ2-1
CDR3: CASSLGGTLQFF
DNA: TGTGCCAGCAGCTTAGGCGGGACACTGCAGTTCTTC

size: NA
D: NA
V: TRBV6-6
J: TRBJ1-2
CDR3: CASIGGYGYTF
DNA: TGTGCCAGCATCGGGGGTTATGGCTACACCTTC

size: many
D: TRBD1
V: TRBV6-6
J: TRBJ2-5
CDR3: CASSKGQSISLETQYF
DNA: TGTGCCAGCAGTAAGGGACAGTCAATCTCCCTTGAGACCCAGTACTTC

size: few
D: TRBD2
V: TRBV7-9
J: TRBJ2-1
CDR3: CASSAPSGATIEQFF
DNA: TGTGCCAGCAGCGCACCTAGCGGAGCCACCATTGAGCAGTTCTTC

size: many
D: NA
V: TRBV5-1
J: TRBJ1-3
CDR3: CASSLKGLSGNTIYF
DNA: TGCGCCAGCAGCTTGAAGGGGCTCTCTGGAAACACCATATATTTT

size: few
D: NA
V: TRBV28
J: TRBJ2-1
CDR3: CASSSDLEWFF
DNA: TGTGCCAGCAGTTCGGACCTGGAGTGGTTCTTC

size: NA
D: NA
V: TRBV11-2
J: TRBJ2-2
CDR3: CASSLIALGTGELFF
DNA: TGTGCCAGCAGCTTAATCGCGTTGGGCACCGGGGAGCTGTTTTTT

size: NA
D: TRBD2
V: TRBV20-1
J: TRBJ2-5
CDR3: CSARDRASGGAFQETQYF
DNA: TGCAGTGCTAGAGATCGCGCTAGCGGGGGGGCTTTTCAAGAGACCCAGTACTTC

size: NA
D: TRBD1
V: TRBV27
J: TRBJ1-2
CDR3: CASKPLGGQNYGYTF
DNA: TGTGCCAGCAAGCCCCTGGGGGGACAGAACTATGGCTACACCTTC

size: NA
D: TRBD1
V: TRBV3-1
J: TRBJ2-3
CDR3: CASSLPGQHTDTQYF
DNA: TGTGCCAGCAGCCTTCCGGGACAGCACACAGATACGCAGTATTTT

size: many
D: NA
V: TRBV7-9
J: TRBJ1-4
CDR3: CASSLATDPKLFF
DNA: TGTGCCAGCAGCTTAGCTACTGACCCTAAACTGTTTTTT

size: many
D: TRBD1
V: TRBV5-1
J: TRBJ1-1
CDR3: CASSSLSDRGNTEAFF
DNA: TGCGCCAGCAGCTCCTTATCGGACAGGGGGAACACTGAAGCTTTCTTT

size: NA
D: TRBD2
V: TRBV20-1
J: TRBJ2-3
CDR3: CSAGRGVIDTQYF
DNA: TGCAGTGCTGGCCGGGGGGTTATAGATACGCAGTATTTT

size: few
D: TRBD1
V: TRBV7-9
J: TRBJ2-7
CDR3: CASSFAGQDSYEQYF
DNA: TGTGCCAGCAGTTTTGCGGGACAGGACTCCTACGAGCAGTACTTC

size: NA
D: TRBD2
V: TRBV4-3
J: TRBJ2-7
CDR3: CASSPLAGASYEQYF
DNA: TGCGCCAGCAGCCCTCTAGCGGGGGCCTCCTACGAGCAGTACTTC

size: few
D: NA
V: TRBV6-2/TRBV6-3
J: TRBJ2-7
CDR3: CASSPTGFYEQYF
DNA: TGTGCCAGCAGTCCTACAGGGTTCTACGAGCAGTACTTC

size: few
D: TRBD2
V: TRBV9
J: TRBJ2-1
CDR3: CASSVPTSGGHNNEQFF
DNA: TGTGCCAGCAGCGTACCTACTAGCGGGGGGCACAACAATGAGCAGTTCTTC

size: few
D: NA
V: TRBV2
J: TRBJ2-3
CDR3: CASSDGVRGPDTQYF
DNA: TGTGCCAGCAGTGATGGAGTCAGGGGACCAGATACGCAGTATTTT

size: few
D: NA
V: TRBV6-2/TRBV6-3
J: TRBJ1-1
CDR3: CASRFDVNTEAFF
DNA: TGTGCCAGCAGGTTTGACGTGAACACTGAAGCTTTCTTT

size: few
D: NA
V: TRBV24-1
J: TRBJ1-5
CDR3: CATAPGQNQPQHF
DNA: TGTGCCACAGCGCCGGGACAAAATCAGCCCCAGCATTTT

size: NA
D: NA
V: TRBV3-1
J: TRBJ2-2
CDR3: CASSQGTFNTGELFF
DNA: TGTGCCAGCAGCCAAGGGACCTTTAACACCGGGGAGCTGTTTTTT